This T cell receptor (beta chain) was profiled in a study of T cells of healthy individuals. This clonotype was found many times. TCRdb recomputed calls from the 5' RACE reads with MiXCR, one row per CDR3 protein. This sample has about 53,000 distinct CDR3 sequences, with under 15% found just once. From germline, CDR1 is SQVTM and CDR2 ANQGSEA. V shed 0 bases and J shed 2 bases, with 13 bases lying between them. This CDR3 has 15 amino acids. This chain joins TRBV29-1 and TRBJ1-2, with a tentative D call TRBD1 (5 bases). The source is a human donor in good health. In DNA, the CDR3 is TGCAGCGTTGAAGATGATTCAGGGATGAACTATGGCTACACCTTC. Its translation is CSVEDDSGMNYGYTF. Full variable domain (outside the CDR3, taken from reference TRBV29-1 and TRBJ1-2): SAVISQKPSRDICQRGTSLTIQCQVDSQVTMMFWYRQQPGQSLTLIATANQGSEATYESGFVIDKFPISRPNLTFSTLTVSNMSPEDSSIYLCSVEDDSGMNYGYTFGSGTRLTVV.